This T cell receptor beta chain was captured by sequencing in a study of T cells in Graves' hyperthyroidism and ophthalmopathy. Study results and limitations: Blood also showed most of the thyroid clonotypes that were expanded above 0.001.

The CDR3 contains 17 residues. With 4 bases clipped from V and 3 bases from J, the junction kept 14 bases outside the gene matches. CDR1 and CDR2 from the germline V gene are MGHRA and YSYEKL. Note on this clonotype: What it recognizes is unknown.

TCR beta CDR3 sequences were amplified from RNA transcripts. A set of HTBI primers served as the primers for a first-round RT-PCR of the TCR CDR3. In TCRdb, the multiplex PCR reads were re-called with MiXCR into one record per CDR3 protein. The repertoire includes about 480,000 distinct CDR3 sequences, around a quarter of them detected once, and roughly 10% sits in the top ten. The sequence was collected from a woman under 40 with Graves' ophthalmopathy. The chain has TRBV4-1 and TRBJ2-7; 8 nucleotides agree with TRBD2. Sequenced material: blood. The CDR3 DNA follows: TGCGCCAGCAGCCCTGGACTAGCTGGACTTTTAAACTACGAGCAGTACTTC. This codes for CASSPGLAGLLNYEQYF.